The 16 T cell receptor beta chains below were found in one sample sequenced in a study of blood T cell repertoires in COVID-19. Clones were sequenced by immunoSEQ multiplex PCR, and TCRdb holds only the in-frame ones, with some missing. The top ten hold approximately 5% of the sample, which has 95,000 to 150,000 clones, over 65% seen once. Sequenced sample: peripheral blood. The receptors derive from a woman in her seventies with acute or convalescent COVID-19.

The rearrangement links TRBV4-2 to TRBJ1-2, with 7 positions matching TRBD1. Per the germline V gene, CDR1 is LGHNA and CDR2 is YNFKEQ. The CDR3 contains 16 residues. The trim removed 2 bases at V and 6 bases at J, leaving 12 bases unmatched. The CDR3 DNA is TGTGCCAGCAGCCAAAGGGAAGGCAGGGGGGTCGATGGCTACACCTTC. Translated, it gives CASSQREGRGVDGYTF.

The chain links TRBV7-9 to TRBJ1-3; tentatively, D is TRBD1 (6 bases). The CDR3 has 16 residues. V dropped 5 bases and J dropped 4 bases, with 18 bases sitting between them. Germline-derived CDR1 and CDR2 are SEHNR and FQNEAQ (reference sequence). CDR3 region: CASSDRTQGQGNTIYF. The CDR3 DNA sequence: TGTGCCAGCAGCGACCGAACCCAAGGACAGGGAAACACCATATATTTT.

The chain is built from TRBV10-3 and TRBJ1-2, with a possible D match to TRBD1 (6 bases). V was cut by 5 bases and J by 5 bases, with 27 bases left in between. The CDR3 runs 18 residues. The germline gives CDR1 ENHRY, CDR2 SYGVKD. The CDR3 DNA is TGTGCCATCAGTACCATCCCGGGACAAGGGACGATTGGGTATGGCTACACCTTC. Encoded protein: CAISTIPGQGTIGYGYTF.

CDR3 sequence (DNA): TGCAGCGCCGCGGAGCCCGTGAACACTGAAGCTTTCTTT. Translation: CSAAEPVNTEAFF. The chain recombines TRBV29-1 with TRBJ1-1; D gene unclear. V was cut by 7 bases and J by 0 bases, with 12 bases left in between. Per germline, CDR1 SQVTM and CDR2 ANQGSEA. CDR3 length: 13 amino acids.

This clone showed up just a few times. The chain recombines TRBV30 with TRBJ1-2, with 7 bases identical to TRBD1. The CDR3 is 14 residues long. With V trimmed by 0 bases and J by 4 bases, 5 bases remained unmatched. The germline V gene encodes CDR1 GTSNPN and CDR2 SVGIG (reference sequence). This chain's CDR3 is CAWSVLRGVYGYTF. The CDR3 region has the DNA TGTGCCTGGAGTGTACTCAGGGGGGTCTATGGCTACACCTTC.

This chain uses TRBV19 with TRBJ2-1; D is possibly TRBD2 (7 bases). V shed 4 bases and J shed 6 bases, with 16 bases lying between them. This CDR3 contains 15 residues. In germline, CDR1 is LNHDA, CDR2 SQIVND (reference sequence). Here the CDR3 DNA reads TGTGCCAGTAGTACGGACAGCGGGGCCTTCAATGAGCAGTTCTTC. Its translation: CASSTDSGAFNEQFF.

The rearrangement joins TRBV5-4 to TRBJ1-1; possible D gene TRBD1, 6 bases. The CDR3 contains 14 residues. V was clipped by 5 bases and J by 2 bases, with 13 bases between them. The V gene's germline CDR1 is SGHNT and CDR2 YYREEE (reference sequence). The CDR3 region is CASRNLGANTEAFF. CDR3 DNA sequence: TGTGCCAGCAGAAATCTGGGGGCTAACACTGAAGCTTTCTTT.

V usage is TRBV5-4 and J usage is TRBJ2-1; TRBD2 aligns across 9 bases. Looked up from germline, CDR1 is SGHNT and CDR2 is YYREEE (reference sequence). The CDR3 extends over 16 amino acids. The V gene end was trimmed by 0 bases and the J gene end by 5 bases; junction bases not matched to a gene: 6. The CDR3 protein is CASSLGLAGVHNEQFF. CDR3 coding DNA: TGTGCCAGCAGCTTGGGTTTAGCGGGGGTACACAATGAGCAGTTCTTC.

The CDR3 sequence is CASSILAGITDTQYF. In DNA, the CDR3 is TGTGCCAGTAGTATCCTAGCGGGGATAACAGATACGCAGTATTTT. This chain links TRBV19 with TRBJ2-3, with TRBD2 matching over 9 bases. Germline CDR1 LNHDA, CDR2 SQIVND (reference sequence). V lost 3 bases, J lost 3 bases, and 4 bases stayed unmatched. The CDR3 totals 15 residues.

The count of this clone is one. J is TRBJ1-1 and V is TRBV6-5; maybe TRBD1 (5 bases). The CDR3 spans 14 residues. Trimming took off 6 bases at V and 0 bases at J, with 11 bases between the two ends. Germline V gene data show CDR1 as MNHEY and CDR2 as SVGAGI. The DNA for the CDR3 is TGTGCCAGCAGGGACTACAGGATGAACACTGAAGCTTTCTTT. Translation gives CASRDYRMNTEAFF.

The V gene is TRBV11-2, the J gene TRBJ1-2, with 8 bases matching TRBD1. This CDR3 has 13 residues. The germline V gene has CDR1 SGHAT and CDR2 FQNNGV. V shed 5 bases, J shed 3 bases, and the junction held 2 bases outside the gene matches. In DNA form, the CDR3 reads TGTGCCAGCAGCCAGACAGGGGACTATGGCTACACCTTC. This codes for CASSQTGDYGYTF.

J is TRBJ1-1 and V is TRBV7-2; a weak D match, TRBD1 (6 bases). The CDR3 covers 16 residues. With 2 bases removed from V and 1 base from J, the gap between germline ends came to 14 bases. Germline-derived CDR1 and CDR2 are SGHTA and FQGNSA. CDR3 nucleotides: TGTGCCAGCAGCTTAAGGCCAGGGGCAGAGAACACTGAAGCTTTCTTT. Translation: CASSLRPGAENTEAFF. Full variable domain (missing parts from reference TRBV7-2 and TRBJ1-1): GAGVSQSPSNKVTEKGKDVELRCDPISGHTALYWYRQSLGQGLEFLIYFQGNSAPDKSGLPSDRFSAERTGGSVSTLTIQRTQQEDSAVYLCASSLRPGAENTEAFFGQGTRLTVV.

The J gene is TRBJ2-3, the V gene TRBV5-1; TRBD1 aligns across 7 bases. Germline CDR1 SGHRS, CDR2 YFSETQ. The V gene end was trimmed by 6 bases and the J gene end by 5 bases; junction bases not matched to a gene: 9. The CDR3 sequence is 14 residues long. The CDR3 here is CASKLQGERDTQYF. The CDR3 DNA sequence: TGCGCCAGCAAACTCCAGGGGGAGCGAGATACGCAGTATTTT.

This clone is a singleton in its sample. The chain is built from TRBV4-3 and TRBJ1-6; D possibly corresponds to TRBD1 (6 bases). V lost 0 bases and J lost 7, with 13 bases in between. The germline V gene has CDR1 LGHNA and CDR2 YSLEER. The CDR3 runs 16 residues. The DNA for the CDR3 is TGCGCCAGCAGCCAAGAAGGGGGACGGGCGAATTCACCCCTCCACTTT. Translating gives CASSQEGGRANSPLHF.

This sequence joins TRBV3-1 (or the pseudogene TRBV3-2) and TRBJ2-5; no clear D gene. V lost 0 bases to trimming and J lost 1 base, with 3 bases between them. The CDR3 sequence is 13 residues long. Looked up from germline, CDR1 is LGHDT and CDR2 is YNNKEL (reference sequence). CDR3 DNA sequence: TGTGCCAGCAGCCAAGATATCCAAGAGACCCAGTACTTC. It codes for CASSQDIQETQYF.

V usage is TRBV4-3 and J usage is TRBJ2-1; TRBD2 matches 11 bases. The CDR3 extends over 18 amino acids. CDR1 and CDR2 from the germline V gene are LGHNA and YSLEER. Trimming took 0 bases from V and 6 from J; bases not matched to a gene: 10. CDR3 residues: CASSQDPQLAGVFNEQFF. The DNA of the CDR3 is TGCGCCAGCAGCCAAGATCCCCAACTAGCGGGGGTTTTCAATGAGCAGTTCTTC.